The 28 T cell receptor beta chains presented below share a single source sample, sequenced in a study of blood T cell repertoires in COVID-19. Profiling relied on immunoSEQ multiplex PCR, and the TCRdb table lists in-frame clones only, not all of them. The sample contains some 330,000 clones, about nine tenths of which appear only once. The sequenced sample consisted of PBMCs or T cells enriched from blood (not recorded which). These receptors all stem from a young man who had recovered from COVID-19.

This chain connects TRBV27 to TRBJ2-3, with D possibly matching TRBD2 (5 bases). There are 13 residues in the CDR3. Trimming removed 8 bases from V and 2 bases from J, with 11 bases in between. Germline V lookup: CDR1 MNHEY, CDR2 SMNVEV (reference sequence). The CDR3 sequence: CASSKRYTDTQYF. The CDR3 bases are TGTGCCAGCTCAAAGCGGTACACAGATACGCAGTATTTT.

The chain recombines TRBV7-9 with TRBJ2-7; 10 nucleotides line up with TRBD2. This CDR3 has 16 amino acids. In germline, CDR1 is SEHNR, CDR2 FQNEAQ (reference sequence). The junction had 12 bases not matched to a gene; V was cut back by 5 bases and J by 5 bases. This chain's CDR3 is CASSVSRSGRAHEQYF. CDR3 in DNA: TGTGCCAGCAGCGTGAGCCGCAGCGGGAGGGCCCACGAGCAGTACTTC.

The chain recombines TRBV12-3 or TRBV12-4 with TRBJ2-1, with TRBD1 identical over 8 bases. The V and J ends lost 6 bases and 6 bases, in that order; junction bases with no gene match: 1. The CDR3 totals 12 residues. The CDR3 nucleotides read TGTGCCAGCAGACAGGGGGGCAATGAGCAGTTCTTC. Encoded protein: CASRQGGNEQFF.

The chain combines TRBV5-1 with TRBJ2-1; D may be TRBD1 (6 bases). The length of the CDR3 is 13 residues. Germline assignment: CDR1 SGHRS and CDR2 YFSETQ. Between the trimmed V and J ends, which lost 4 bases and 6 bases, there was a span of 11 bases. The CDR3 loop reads CASSKEQGNEQFF. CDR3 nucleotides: TGCGCCAGCAGCAAGGAACAGGGCAATGAGCAGTTCTTC.

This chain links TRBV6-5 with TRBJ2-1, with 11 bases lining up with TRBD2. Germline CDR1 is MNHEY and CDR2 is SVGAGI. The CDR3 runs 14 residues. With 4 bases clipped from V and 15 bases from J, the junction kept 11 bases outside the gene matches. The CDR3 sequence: CASSSRLAGIERFF. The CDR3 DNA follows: TGTGCCAGCAGTTCCCGACTAGCGGGAATTGAACGGTTCTTC.

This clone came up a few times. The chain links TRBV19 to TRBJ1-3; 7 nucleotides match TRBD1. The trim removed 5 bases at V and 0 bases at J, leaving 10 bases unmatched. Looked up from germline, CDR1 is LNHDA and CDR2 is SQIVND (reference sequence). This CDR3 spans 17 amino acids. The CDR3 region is CASSQLNRGSSGNTIYF. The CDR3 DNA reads TGTGCCAGTAGTCAGTTAAACAGGGGCAGCTCTGGAAACACCATATATTTT.

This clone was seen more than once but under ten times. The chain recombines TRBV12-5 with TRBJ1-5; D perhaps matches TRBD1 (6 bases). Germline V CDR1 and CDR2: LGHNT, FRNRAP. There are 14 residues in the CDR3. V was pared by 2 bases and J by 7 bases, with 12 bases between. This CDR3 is CASGLSTGRQPQHF. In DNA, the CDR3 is TGTGCTAGTGGTTTGTCGACAGGTCGACAGCCCCAGCATTTT.

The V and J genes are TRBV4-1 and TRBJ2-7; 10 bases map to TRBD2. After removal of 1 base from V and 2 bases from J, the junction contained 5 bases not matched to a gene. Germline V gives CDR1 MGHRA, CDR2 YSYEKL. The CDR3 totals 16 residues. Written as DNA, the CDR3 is TGCGCCAGCAGCCAAGCAGCGGGACTAGCGACCTACGAGCAGTACTTC. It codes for CASSQAAGLATYEQYF.

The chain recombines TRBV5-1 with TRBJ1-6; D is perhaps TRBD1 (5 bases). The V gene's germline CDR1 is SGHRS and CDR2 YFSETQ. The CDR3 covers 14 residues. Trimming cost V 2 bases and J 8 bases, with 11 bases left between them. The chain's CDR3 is CASSLRGADSPLHF. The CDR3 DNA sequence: TGCGCCAGCAGCTTAAGGGGCGCGGATTCACCCCTCCACTTT.

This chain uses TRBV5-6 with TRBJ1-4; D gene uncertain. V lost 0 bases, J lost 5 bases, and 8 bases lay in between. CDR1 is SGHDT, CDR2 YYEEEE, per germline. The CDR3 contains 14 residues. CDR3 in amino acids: CASSLEEGNEKLFF. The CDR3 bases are TGTGCCAGCAGCTTGGAGGAGGGCAATGAAAAACTGTTTTTT.

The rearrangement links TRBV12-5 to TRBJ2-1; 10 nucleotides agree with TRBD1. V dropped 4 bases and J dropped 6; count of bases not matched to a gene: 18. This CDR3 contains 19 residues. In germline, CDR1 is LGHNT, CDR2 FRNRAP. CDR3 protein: CASGSNAVFDRGPLNEQFF. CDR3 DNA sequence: TGTGCTAGTGGTTCGAACGCGGTTTTCGACAGGGGGCCCCTCAATGAGCAGTTCTTC.

CDR3 sequence: CASINRSYEQYF. CDR3 in DNA: TGTGCCAGCATAAACAGATCCTACGAGCAGTACTTC. The chain is built from TRBV28 and TRBJ2-7; D not resolved. This CDR3 spans 12 amino acids. Germline V gene data show CDR1 as MDHEN and CDR2 as SYDVKM. Trimming removed 7 bases from V and 1 base from J, with 8 bases in between.

CDR3 in amino acids: CASSGRARAKESPLHF. As DNA, the CDR3 is TGTGCCAGCAGCGGGAGGGCACGGGCTAAGGAATCACCCCTCCACTTT. This chain links TRBV9 with TRBJ1-6; D call uncertain. The germline V gene encodes CDR1 SGDLS and CDR2 YYNGEE. The V end lost 3 bases, the J end lost 10 bases, and 20 bases lay between the germline ends. This CDR3 is built from 16 residues.

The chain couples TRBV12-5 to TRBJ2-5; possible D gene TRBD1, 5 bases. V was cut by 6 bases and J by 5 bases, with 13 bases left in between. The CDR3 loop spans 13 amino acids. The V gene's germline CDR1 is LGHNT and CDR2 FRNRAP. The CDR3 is CASGGTGFETQYF. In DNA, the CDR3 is TGTGCTAGTGGCGGTACAGGCTTCGAGACCCAGTACTTC.

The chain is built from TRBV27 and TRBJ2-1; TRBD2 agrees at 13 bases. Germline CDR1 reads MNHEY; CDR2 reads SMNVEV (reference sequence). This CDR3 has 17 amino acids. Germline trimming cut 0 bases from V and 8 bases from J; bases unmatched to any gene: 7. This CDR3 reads CASSLSPTSGRAHEQFF. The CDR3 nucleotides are TGTGCCAGCAGTTTATCGCCCACTAGCGGGAGGGCCCATGAGCAGTTCTTC.

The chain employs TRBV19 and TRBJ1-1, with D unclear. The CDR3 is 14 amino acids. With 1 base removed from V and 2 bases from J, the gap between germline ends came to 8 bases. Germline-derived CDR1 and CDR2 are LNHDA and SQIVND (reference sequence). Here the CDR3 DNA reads TGTGCCAGTAGTATAGGCAGATTAAACACTGAAGCTTTCTTT. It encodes CASSIGRLNTEAFF.

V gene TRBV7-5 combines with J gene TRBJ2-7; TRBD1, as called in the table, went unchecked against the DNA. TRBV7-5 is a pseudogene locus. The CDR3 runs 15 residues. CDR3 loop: CARSWTDPYRDEQYF. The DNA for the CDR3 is TGTGCCAGAAGCTGGACCGATCCCTACAGGGACGAGCAGTACTTC.

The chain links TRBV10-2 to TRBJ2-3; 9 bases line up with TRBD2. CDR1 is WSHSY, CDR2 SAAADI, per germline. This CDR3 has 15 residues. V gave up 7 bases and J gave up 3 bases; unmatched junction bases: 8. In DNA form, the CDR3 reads TGCGCCAGCAATATGATAGCGGGAGTTACAGATACGCAGTATTTT. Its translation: CASNMIAGVTDTQYF.

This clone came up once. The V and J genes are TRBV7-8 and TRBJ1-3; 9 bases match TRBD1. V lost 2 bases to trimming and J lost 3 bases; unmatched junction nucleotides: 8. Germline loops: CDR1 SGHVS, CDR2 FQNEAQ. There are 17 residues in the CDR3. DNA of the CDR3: TGTGCCAGCAGCTTAACACCGGGACAGGGCTTTGGAAACACCATATATTTT. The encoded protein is CASSLTPGQGFGNTIYF.

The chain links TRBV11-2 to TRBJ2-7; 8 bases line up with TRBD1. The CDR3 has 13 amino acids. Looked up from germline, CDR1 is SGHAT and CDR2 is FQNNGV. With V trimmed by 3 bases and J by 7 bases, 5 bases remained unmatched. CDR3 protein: CASSFGTGQEQYF. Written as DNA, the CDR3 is TGTGCCAGCAGCTTCGGGACAGGTCAAGAGCAGTACTTC.

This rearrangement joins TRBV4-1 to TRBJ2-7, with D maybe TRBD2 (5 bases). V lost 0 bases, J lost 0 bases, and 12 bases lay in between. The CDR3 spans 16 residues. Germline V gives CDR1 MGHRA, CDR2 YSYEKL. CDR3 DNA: TGCGCCAGCAGCCAAGATCAACGAGGGTACTCCTACGAGCAGTACTTC. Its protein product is CASSQDQRGYSYEQYF.

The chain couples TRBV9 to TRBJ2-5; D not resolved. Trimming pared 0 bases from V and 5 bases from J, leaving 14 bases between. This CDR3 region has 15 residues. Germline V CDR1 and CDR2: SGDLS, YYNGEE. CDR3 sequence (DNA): TGTGCCAGCAGCGTAGGAATTAGCACGAGCGAGACCCAGTACTTC. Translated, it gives CASSVGISTSETQYF.

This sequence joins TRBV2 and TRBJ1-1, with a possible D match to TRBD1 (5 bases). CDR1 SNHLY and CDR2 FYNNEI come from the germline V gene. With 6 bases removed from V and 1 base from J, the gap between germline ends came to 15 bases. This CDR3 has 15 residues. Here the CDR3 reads CASRGNSRGNTEAFF. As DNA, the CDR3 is TGTGCCAGCAGGGGGAACAGTAGGGGGAACACTGAAGCTTTCTTT.

The CDR3: CASSQESPDTGTHYEQYF. CDR3 DNA sequence: TGCGCCAGCAGCCAAGAATCCCCGGATACAGGGACCCACTACGAGCAGTACTTC. The chain has TRBV4-1 and TRBJ2-7; the D gene is possibly TRBD1 (6 bases). In germline, CDR1 is MGHRA, CDR2 YSYEKL. The ends were cut back, 0 bases at V and 3 bases at J, with 21 bases in the middle. The CDR3 runs to 18 residues.

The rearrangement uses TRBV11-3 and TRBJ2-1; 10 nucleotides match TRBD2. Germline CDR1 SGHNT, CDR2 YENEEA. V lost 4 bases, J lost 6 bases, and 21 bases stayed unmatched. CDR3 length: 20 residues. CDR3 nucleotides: TGTGCCAGCAGCTACGGACCCCAACTAGCGGGGACCCGGGGCGCCAATGAGCAGTTCTTC. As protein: CASSYGPQLAGTRGANEQFF. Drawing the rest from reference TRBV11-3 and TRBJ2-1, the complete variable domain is EAGVVQSPRYKIIEKKQPVAFWCNPISGHNTLYWYLQNLGQGPELLIRYENEEAVDDSQLPKDRFSAERLKGVDSTLKIQPAELGDSAVYLCASSYGPQLAGTRGANEQFFGPGTRLTVL.

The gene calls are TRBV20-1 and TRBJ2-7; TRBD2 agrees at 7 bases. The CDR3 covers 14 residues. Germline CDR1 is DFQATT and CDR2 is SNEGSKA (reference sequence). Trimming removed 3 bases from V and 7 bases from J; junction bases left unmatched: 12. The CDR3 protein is CSASGLADTSEQYF. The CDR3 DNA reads TGCAGTGCTAGTGGGCTAGCGGACACTAGTGAGCAGTACTTC.

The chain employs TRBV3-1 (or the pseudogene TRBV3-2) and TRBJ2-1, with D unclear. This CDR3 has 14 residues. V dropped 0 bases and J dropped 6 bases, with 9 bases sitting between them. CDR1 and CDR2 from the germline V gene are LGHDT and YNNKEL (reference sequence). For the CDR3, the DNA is TGTGCCAGCAGCCAAGATGACTTGATCAATGAGCAGTTCTTC. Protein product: CASSQDDLINEQFF.

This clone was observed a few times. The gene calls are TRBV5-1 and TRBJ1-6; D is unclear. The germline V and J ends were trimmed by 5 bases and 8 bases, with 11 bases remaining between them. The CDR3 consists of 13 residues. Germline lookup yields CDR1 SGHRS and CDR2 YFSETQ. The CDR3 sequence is CASSLNNHSPLHF. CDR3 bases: TGCGCCAGCAGTCTTAACAACCATTCACCCCTCCACTTT.